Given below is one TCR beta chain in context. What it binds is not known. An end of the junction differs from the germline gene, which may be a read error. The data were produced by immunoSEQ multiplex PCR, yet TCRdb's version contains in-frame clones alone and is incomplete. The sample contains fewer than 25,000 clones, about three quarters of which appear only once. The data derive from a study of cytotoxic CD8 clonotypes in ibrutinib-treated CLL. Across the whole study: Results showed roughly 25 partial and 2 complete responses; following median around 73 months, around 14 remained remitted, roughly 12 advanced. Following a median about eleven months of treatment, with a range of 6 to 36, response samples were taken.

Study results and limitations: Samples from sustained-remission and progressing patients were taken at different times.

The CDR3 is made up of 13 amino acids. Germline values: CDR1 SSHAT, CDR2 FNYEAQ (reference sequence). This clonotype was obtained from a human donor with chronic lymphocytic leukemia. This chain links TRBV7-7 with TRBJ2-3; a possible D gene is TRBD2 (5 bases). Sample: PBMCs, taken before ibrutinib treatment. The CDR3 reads CASSLVGGDTQYF. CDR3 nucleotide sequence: TGTGCTAGCAGCTTAGTAGGAGGAGATACGCAGTATTTT.